The clone carrying this T cell receptor (beta chain) was found many times. What it binds is not known. Amplification of TCR beta CDR3 regions was performed using RNA transcripts as template. When the TCR CDR3 underwent first-round RT-PCR, the HTBI primer set was used. TCRdb used MiXCR to reprocess the multiplex PCR reads, holding one entry per CDR3 protein. The table records some 600,000 distinct CDR3 sequences, roughly 14% of them present only once. This entry comes from a study of T cells in Graves' hyperthyroidism and ophthalmopathy. Study-wide results and limits: Ophthalmopathy and stable hyperthyroidism were told apart by a 13 V-J model.

Patients were excluded because of uncontrolled infection, other autoimmune disease, pregnancy or lactation. The sequence was obtained from a woman aged 25-40 years with Graves' hyperthyroidism that later progressed to Graves' ophthalmopathy. The sequencing sample was made of blood.

The CDR3 DNA sequence: TGTGCCAGCAATCCAGCACCTAGCACAGATACGCAGTATTTT. Its translation: CASNPAPSTDTQYF. The chain couples TRBV2 to TRBJ2-3, with D unresolved. Germline V lookup: CDR1 SNHLY, CDR2 FYNNEI. Deletions cut 7 bases from V and 0 bases from J, with 11 bases between. CDR3 length equals 14 residues.